A single sample gave rise to the 21 T cell receptor beta chains below, sequenced in a study of cytomegalovirus exposure and HLA in healthy donors (dated by TCRdb to 2016 to 2017). Receptors were amplified or captured by the immunoSEQ multiplex PCR assay. Entries here come from immuneACCESS through TCRdb and include only in-frame sequences with V and J called. Some clones fail to appear in such tables; in the studies checked, an unresolved V gene covers under half of the shortfall, and the cause of the remainder is unknown. For this sample the table gives 100,000 to 150,000 clones, of which over 85% were detected only once. About 3.5% of the sample goes to the ten largest clones. The sequenced material came from PBMCs. Receptor source: a man aged 25-45 years in good health and CMV-seronegative.

The V call is TRBV25-1, the J call TRBJ2-3, with a possible D match to TRBD2 (5 bases). Trimming pared 1 base from V and 2 bases from J, leaving 10 bases between. The CDR3 loop spans 15 amino acids. Germline CDR1 and CDR2: MGHDK and SYGVNS. The CDR3 coding sequence is TGTGCCAGCAGTGAATCGCTAGCCCCCACAGATACGCAGTATTTT. This sequence encodes CASSESLAPTDTQYF.

This sequence joins TRBV7-3 and TRBJ1-2; TRBD1 matches 9 bases. This CDR3 region has 14 residues. The V gene end was trimmed by 5 bases and the J gene end by 6 bases; junction bases not matched to a gene: 7. CDR1 SGHTA and CDR2 FQGTGA come from the germline V gene. The CDR3 sequence: CASSLDRGRDGYTF. In nucleotides, the CDR3 is TGTGCCAGCAGCCTCGACAGGGGGAGAGATGGCTACACCTTC.

This clone has a handful of counts. The chain couples TRBV6-5 to TRBJ1-3, with 8 bases matching TRBD1. CDR1 and CDR2 (germline): MNHEY, SVGAGI. The CDR3 is 14 residues long. V shed 6 bases and J 3 bases; nucleotides not matched to a gene: 4. CDR3 in amino acids: CASSPQGVGNTIYF. The CDR3 region has the DNA TGTGCCAGCAGCCCACAGGGGGTTGGAAACACCATATATTTT.

This chain uses TRBV28 with TRBJ1-6; 7 bases agree with TRBD1. CDR3 length equals 17 residues. Germline V gives CDR1 MDHEN, CDR2 SYDVKM. The ends lost 4 bases at V and 11 bases at J; junction bases unmatched: 17. The CDR3 protein is CASSSPAQGVGSPPLHF. The CDR3 coding sequence is TGTGCCAGCAGTTCCCCCGCGCAGGGGGTGGGTAGTCCACCCCTCCACTTT.

The rearrangement joins TRBV5-4 to TRBJ2-7, with 8 bases that match TRBD1. In germline, CDR1 is SGHNT, CDR2 YYREEE (reference sequence). J gave up 7 bases and V 4 bases, and 7 bases lay outside the gene matches. There are 13 residues in the CDR3. The CDR3 DNA is TGTGCCAGCAGCCGAGGACAGGGTCGTGAGCAGTACTTC. Translation gives CASSRGQGREQYF.

The chain carries TRBV7-6 and TRBJ2-1; possible D gene TRBD1, 6 bases. Germline V gene sequence: CDR1 SGHVS, CDR2 FNYEAQ. This CDR3 comprises 15 residues. Trimming shortened V by 3 bases and J by 5 bases, and 14 bases separated the two germline ends. The CDR3 nucleotides are TGTGCCAGCAGCTTTCCAGGGGACGATAACAATGAGCAGTTCTTC. Protein sequence: CASSFPGDDNNEQFF.

The rearrangement uses TRBV29-1 and TRBJ2-5; TRBD1 might be the D (5 bases). The CDR3 totals 12 residues. V was pared by 0 bases and J by 5 bases, with 7 bases between. Germline-derived CDR1 and CDR2 are SQVTM and ANQGSEA. CDR3 coding DNA: TGCAGCGTTGAAGAAGGGGTTGAGACCCAGTACTTC. It specifies CSVEEGVETQYF.

The chain links TRBV15 to TRBJ2-1; a possible D gene is TRBD1 (6 bases). Trimming stripped 1 base from V and 7 bases from J, with 17 bases between. Germline V gene lookup returns CDR1 LNHNV and CDR2 YYDKDF (reference sequence). CDR3 length: 16 residues. The CDR3 region has the DNA TGTGCCACCAGCAGAGCTAGTCAGGGGCGGTGGAATGAGCAGTTCTTC. This encodes CATSRASQGRWNEQFF.

The genes are TRBV11-2 and TRBJ2-5; D not certain. The CDR3 length is 14 residues. CDR1 SGHAT and CDR2 FQNNGV come from the germline V gene. V was clipped by 0 bases and J by 2 bases, with 7 bases between them. The chain's CDR3 is CASSLDYWQETQYF. The CDR3, as DNA: TGTGCCAGCAGCTTAGATTACTGGCAAGAGACCCAGTACTTC.

In regard to this clone: Distinct nucleotide sequences in the sample also encode this CDR3. The chain has TRBV11-2 and TRBJ1-2; D unclear. V lost 1 base and J lost 6, with 9 bases in between. Germline CDR1 reads SGHAT; CDR2 reads FQNNGV. This CDR3 has 13 amino acids. CDR3 in DNA: TGTGCCAGCAGCTTAGGGACTGGGAATGGCTACACCTTC. As protein: CASSLGTGNGYTF.

CDR3 sequence reads: CASSPRGGEGTEAFF. Here the CDR3 DNA reads TGTGCCAGCTCACCAAGGGGGGGCGAGGGCACTGAAGCTTTCTTT. V and J are TRBV18 and TRBJ1-1; TRBD1 is a possible D gene (6 bases). Germline values: CDR1 KGHSH, CDR2 LQKENI. V dropped 2 bases and J dropped 4 bases, with 14 bases sitting between them. The CDR3 consists of 15 residues. Using reference TRBV18 and TRBJ1-1 for the parts outside the CDR3, the full variable domain is NAGVMQNPRHLVRRRGQEARLRCSPMKGHSHVYWYRQLPEEGLKFMVYLQKENIIDESGMPKERFSAEFPKEGPSILRIQQVVRGDSAAYFCASSPRGGEGTEAFFGQGTRLTVV.

The chain carries TRBV6-5 and TRBJ1-1, with D unresolved. Germline-derived CDR1 and CDR2 are MNHEY and SVGAGI. The CDR3 spans 13 residues. Trimming removed 6 bases at V and 5 bases at J, with 13 bases between. CDR3 sequence (DNA): TGTGCCAGCAGCAGAGGGAGTGGTACTGAAGCTTTCTTT. Its translation: CASSRGSGTEAFF.

The chain combines TRBV7-2 with TRBJ2-3, with D possibly matching TRBD2 (6 bases). Germline CDR1 is SGHTA and CDR2 is FQGNSA. The CDR3 is made up of 13 amino acids. V dropped 4 bases and J dropped 1 base, with 6 bases sitting between them. DNA of the CDR3: TGTGCCAGCAGCTGGGGGGGCACAGATACGCAGTATTTT. Protein sequence: CASSWGGTDTQYF.

This clone was recorded a few times. The germline gene is not matched at one end of the junction; a read error may be the cause. The J gene is TRBJ1-2, the V gene TRBV2; D is uncertain. CDR1 is SNHLY, CDR2 FYNNEI, per germline. This CDR3 is 13 amino acids long. The CDR3 loop reads CASSPEAGGVTRF. In DNA, the CDR3 is TGTGCCAGCAGCCCTGAGGCCGGCGGGGTAACTCGCTTC.

The chain recombines TRBV4-1 with TRBJ1-1, with D possibly being TRBD1 (5 bases). There are 15 residues in the CDR3. Germline V gene sequence: CDR1 MGHRA, CDR2 YSYEKL. V lost 1 base and J 1 base, leaving 10 bases between the germline ends. The CDR3, as DNA: TGCGCCAGCAGCCAAGCGACAGCGTCGAACACTGAAGCTTTCTTT. Its translation is CASSQATASNTEAFF.

The chain combines TRBV19 with TRBJ2-3, with D possibly TRBD1 on 5 matching bases. The CDR3 has 14 amino acids. V was shortened by 7 bases and J by 1 base, with 12 bases between the two germline ends. Germline V lookup: CDR1 LNHDA, CDR2 SQIVND (reference sequence). This chain's CDR3 is CASIRGMRTDTQYF. In nucleotides, the CDR3 is TGTGCCAGTATAAGGGGAATGCGCACAGATACGCAGTATTTT.

This clone was detected once. One junction end does not reproduce the germline sequence, and a read error may be involved. The V call is TRBV5-1, the J call TRBJ2-7; 11 bases fit TRBD1. This CDR3 has 14 residues. Germline assignment: CDR1 SGHRS and CDR2 YFSETQ. CDR3 nucleotides: TGCGCCAGCAGTCCCCCCCAGGACAGGGGGCGCACGCACTTC. It encodes CASSPPQDRGRTHF.

The chain uses TRBV7-8 and TRBJ2-7; 11 nucleotides line up with TRBD1. The CDR3 consists of 14 residues. V shed 8 bases and J 7 bases; nucleotides not matched to a gene: 10. In germline, CDR1 is SGHVS, CDR2 FQNEAQ. The CDR3 here is CASALGQGAFEQYF. In DNA form, the CDR3 reads TGTGCCAGCGCACTTGGACAGGGGGCATTTGAGCAGTACTTC.

About this clone itself: The same CDR3 is also encoded by other DNA sequences in this sample. This chain uses TRBV29-1 with TRBJ1-2; 8 bases are a match to TRBD1. The CDR3 spans 12 residues. Unmatched junction bases numbered 5, after V lost 6 bases and J lost 5 bases. In germline, CDR1 is SQVTM, CDR2 ANQGSEA. This CDR3 is CSVATGGYGYTF. In DNA form, the CDR3 reads TGCAGCGTAGCAACAGGGGGGTATGGCTACACCTTC.

V is TRBV7-8 and J is TRBJ1-5, with 9 bases that match TRBD1. The CDR3 runs to 15 residues. Germline loops: CDR1 SGHVS, CDR2 FQNEAQ. V was clipped by 5 bases and J by 5 bases; unmatched bases: 7. The CDR3 reads CASSPTGGYHQPQHF. The CDR3 DNA reads TGTGCCAGCAGCCCAACAGGGGGCTATCATCAGCCCCAGCATTTT.

CDR3 in amino acids: CASSPSGSGYTF. The CDR3 DNA follows: TGTGCCAGCTCACCCTCAGGGTCCGGCTACACCTTC. V gene TRBV18 combines with J gene TRBJ1-2; possible D gene TRBD1, 5 bases. V was cut by 3 bases and J by 8 bases, with 10 bases left in between. The germline V gene has CDR1 KGHSH and CDR2 LQKENI. The CDR3 spans 12 residues.